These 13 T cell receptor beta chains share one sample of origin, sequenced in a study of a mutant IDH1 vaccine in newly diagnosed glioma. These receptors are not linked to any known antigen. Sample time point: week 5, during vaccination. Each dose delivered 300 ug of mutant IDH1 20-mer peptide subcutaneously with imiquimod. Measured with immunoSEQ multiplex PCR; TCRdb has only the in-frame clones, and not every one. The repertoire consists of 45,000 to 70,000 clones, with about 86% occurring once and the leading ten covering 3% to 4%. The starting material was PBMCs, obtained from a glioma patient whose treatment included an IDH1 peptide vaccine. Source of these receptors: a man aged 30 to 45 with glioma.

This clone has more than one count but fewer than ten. The CDR3 bases are TGTGCCAGCAGCGTAGAAGGCTATGGCTACACCTTC. Amino acids: CASSVEGYGYTF. The chain recombines TRBV9 with TRBJ1-2; D gene unclear. The CDR3 loop spans 12 amino acids. Trimming shortened V by 0 bases and J by 4 bases, and 4 bases separated the two germline ends. Germline V CDR1 and CDR2: SGDLS, YYNGEE.

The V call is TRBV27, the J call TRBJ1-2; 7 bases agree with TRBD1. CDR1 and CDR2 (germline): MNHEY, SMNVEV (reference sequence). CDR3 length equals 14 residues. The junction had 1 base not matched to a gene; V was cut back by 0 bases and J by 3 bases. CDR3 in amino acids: CASSLSGTDYGYTF. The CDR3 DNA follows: TGTGCCAGCAGTTTATCGGGGACAGACTATGGCTACACCTTC.

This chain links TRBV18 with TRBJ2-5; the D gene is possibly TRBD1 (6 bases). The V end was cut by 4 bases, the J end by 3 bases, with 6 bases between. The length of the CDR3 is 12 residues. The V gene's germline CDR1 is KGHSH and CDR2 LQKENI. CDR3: CASSHREETQYF. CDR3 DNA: TGTGCCAGCTCACACAGGGAAGAGACCCAGTACTTC.

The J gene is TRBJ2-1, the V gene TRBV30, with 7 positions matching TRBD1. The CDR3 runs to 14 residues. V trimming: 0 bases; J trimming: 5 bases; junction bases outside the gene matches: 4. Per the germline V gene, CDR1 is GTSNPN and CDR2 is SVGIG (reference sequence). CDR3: CAWSVGGPHNEQFF. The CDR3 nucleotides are TGTGCCTGGAGTGTAGGGGGCCCCCACAATGAGCAGTTCTTC. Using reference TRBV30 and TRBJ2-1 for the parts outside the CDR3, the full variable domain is SQTIHQWPATLVQPVGSPLSLECTVEGTSNPNLYWYRQAAGRGLQLLFYSVGIGQISSEVPQNLSASRPQDRQFILSSKKLLLSDSGFYLCAWSVGGPHNEQFFGPGTRLTVL.

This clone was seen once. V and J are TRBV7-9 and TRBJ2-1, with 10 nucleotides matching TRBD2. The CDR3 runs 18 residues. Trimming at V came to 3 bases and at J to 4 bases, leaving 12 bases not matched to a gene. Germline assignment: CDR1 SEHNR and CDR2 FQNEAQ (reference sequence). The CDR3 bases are TGTGCCAGCAGCTTTCCTAGCGGGGGCCCTCATTTATACAATGAGCAGTTCTTC. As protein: CASSFPSGGPHLYNEQFF.

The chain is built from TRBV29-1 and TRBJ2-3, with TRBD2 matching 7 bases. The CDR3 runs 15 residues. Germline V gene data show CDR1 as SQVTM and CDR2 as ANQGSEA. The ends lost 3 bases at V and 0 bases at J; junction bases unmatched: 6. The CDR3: CSVDGRGTSTDTQYF. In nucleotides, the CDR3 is TGCAGCGTTGACGGGCGGGGGACTAGCACAGATACGCAGTATTTT.

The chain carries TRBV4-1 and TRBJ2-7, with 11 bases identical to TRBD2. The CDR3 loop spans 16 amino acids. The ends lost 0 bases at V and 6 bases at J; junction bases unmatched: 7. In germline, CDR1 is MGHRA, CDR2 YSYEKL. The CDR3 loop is CASSQDQWLAGGEQYF. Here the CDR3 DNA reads TGCGCCAGCAGCCAAGATCAATGGCTAGCGGGGGGCGAGCAGTACTTC.

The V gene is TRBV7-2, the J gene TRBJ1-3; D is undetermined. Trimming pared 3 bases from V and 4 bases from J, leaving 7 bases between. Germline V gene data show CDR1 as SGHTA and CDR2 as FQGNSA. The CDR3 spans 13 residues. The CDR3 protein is CASSFGRGNTIYF. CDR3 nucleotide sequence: TGTGCCAGCAGCTTCGGAAGGGGAAACACCATATATTTT.

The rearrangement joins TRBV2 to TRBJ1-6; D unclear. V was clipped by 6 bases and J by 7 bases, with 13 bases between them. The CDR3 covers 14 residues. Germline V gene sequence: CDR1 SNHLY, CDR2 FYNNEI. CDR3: CASRRDGGNSPLHF. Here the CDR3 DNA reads TGTGCCAGCAGACGCGACGGTGGCAATTCACCCCTCCACTTT.

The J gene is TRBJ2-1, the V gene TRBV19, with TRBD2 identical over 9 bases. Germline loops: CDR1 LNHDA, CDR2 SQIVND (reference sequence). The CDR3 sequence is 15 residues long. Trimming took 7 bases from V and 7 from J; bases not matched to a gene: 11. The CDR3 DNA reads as TGTGCCAGTATGGTGGCGGGGGGGTTAGGGAATGAGCAGTTCTTC. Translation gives CASMVAGGLGNEQFF.

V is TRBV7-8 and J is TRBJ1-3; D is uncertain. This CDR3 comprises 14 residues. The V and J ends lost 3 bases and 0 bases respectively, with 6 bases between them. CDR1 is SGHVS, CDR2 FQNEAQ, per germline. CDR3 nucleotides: TGTGCCAGCAGCTTTACACGCTCTGGAAACACCATATATTTT. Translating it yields CASSFTRSGNTIYF.

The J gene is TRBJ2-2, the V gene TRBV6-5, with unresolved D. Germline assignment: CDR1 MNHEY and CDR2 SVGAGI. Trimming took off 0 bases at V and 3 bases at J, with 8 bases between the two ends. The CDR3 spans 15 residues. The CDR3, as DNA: TGTGCCAGCAGTTACTCTTTTCTTGACACCGGGGAGCTGTTTTTT. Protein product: CASSYSFLDTGELFF.

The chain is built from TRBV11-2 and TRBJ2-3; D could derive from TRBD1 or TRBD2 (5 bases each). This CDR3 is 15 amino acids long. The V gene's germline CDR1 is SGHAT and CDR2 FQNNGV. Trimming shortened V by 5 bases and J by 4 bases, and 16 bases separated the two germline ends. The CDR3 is CASSLGMQGADTQYF. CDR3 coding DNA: TGTGCCAGCAGCCTGGGGATGCAGGGAGCAGATACGCAGTATTTT.